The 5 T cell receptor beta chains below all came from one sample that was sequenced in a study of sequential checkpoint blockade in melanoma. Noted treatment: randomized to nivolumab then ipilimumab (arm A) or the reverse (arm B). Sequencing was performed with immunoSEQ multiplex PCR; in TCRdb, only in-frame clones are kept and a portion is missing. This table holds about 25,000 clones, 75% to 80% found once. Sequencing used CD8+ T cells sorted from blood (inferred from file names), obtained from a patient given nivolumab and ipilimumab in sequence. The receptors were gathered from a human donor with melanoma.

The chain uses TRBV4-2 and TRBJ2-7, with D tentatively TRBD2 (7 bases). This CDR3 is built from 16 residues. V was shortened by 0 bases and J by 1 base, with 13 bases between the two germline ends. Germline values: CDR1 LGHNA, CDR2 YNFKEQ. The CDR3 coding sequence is TGTGCCAGCAGCCAAGAAGTGGGGGGGGCGTCCTACGAGCAGTACTTC. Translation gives CASSQEVGGASYEQYF.

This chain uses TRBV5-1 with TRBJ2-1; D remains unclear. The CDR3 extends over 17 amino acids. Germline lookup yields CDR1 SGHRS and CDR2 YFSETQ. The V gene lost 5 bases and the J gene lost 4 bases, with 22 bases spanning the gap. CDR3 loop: CASRFGSYAPEYNEQFF. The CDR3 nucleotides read TGCGCCAGCAGATTCGGGTCCTATGCCCCCGAGTACAATGAGCAGTTCTTC.

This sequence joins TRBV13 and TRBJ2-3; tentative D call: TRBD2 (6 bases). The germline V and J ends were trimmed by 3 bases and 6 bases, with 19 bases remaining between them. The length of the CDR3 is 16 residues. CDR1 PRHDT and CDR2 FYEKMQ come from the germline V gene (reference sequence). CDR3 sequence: CASSLRAGTASDTQYF. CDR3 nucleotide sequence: TGTGCCAGCAGCTTGAGGGCGGGGACTGCTTCGGATACGCAGTATTTT.

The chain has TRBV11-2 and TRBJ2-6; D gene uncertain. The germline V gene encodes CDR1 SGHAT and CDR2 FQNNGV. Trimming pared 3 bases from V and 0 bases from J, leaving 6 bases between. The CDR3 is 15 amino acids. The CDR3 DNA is TGTGCCAGCAGCTTTCTGGCCTCTGGGGCCAACGTCCTGACTTTC. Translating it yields CASSFLASGANVLTF.

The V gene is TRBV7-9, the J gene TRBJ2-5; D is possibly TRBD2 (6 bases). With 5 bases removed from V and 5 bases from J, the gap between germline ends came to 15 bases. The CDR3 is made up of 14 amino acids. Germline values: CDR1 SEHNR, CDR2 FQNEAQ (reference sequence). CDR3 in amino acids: CASSGTGPWETQYF. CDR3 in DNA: TGTGCCAGCAGCGGGACTGGCCCGTGGGAGACCCAGTACTTC.